The 22 T cell receptor beta chains reported below all come from one sample, sequenced in a study of T cells expressing NK-cell markers. TCRdb reworked the 5' RACE reads into one entry per CDR3 protein, no DNA. This table holds roughly 380,000 distinct CDR3 sequences. The sample consisted of blood T cells: a sorted CD56 or NKG2C T cell subset, CD4+ or CD8+ T cells, or bulk PBMC T cells (not recorded which). Receptors were obtained from a man aged 18-75 years in good health.

The chain has TRBV19 and TRBJ1-5; TCRdb proposes TRBD1, but this gene call is untestable without DNA. Germline assignment: CDR1 LNHDA and CDR2 SQIVND (reference sequence). The CDR3 length is 15 residues. This CDR3 reads CASARDRARNQPQHF.

J is TRBJ1-2 and V is TRBV24-1; TCRdb's D gene call, TRBD1, goes unchecked for lack of DNA. This CDR3 has 12 amino acids. The germline CDR1 and CDR2 sequences are KGHDR and SFDVKD. Here the CDR3 reads CATSDPGQRYTF.

The chain links TRBV11-2 to TRBJ2-3; no DNA is available, so the TRBD2 call from TCRdb remains unchecked. This CDR3 region has 18 residues. Germline lookup yields CDR1 SGHAT and CDR2 FQNNGV. The CDR3 loop is CASSKRGLAGGPSDTQYF.

V is TRBV5-4 and J is TRBJ1-4; checking the TCRdb D call of TRBD1 is not possible without DNA. There are 15 residues in the CDR3. The germline V gene encodes CDR1 SGHNT and CDR2 YYREEE (reference sequence). CDR3 amino acids: CASSSWTGSNEKLFF.

V and J are TRBV6-1 and TRBJ1-1; lacking DNA, the TRBD1 call made by TCRdb goes unchecked. The CDR3 sequence is 14 residues long. Germline V gene lookup returns CDR1 MNHNS and CDR2 SASEGT. The CDR3 loop reads CASRDPSGAGEAFF.

The chain's CDR3 is CASSLFGLENTGELFF. The chain carries TRBV27 and TRBJ2-2; TCRdb's D call of TRBD2 is untestable without DNA. The CDR3 contains 16 residues. Germline CDR1 is MNHEY and CDR2 is SMNVEV (reference sequence).

V usage is TRBV7-9 and J usage is TRBJ1-6. The CDR3 runs to 13 residues. Germline CDR1 reads SEHNR; CDR2 reads FQNEAQ (reference sequence). This CDR3 reads CASSGSYNSPLHF. The variable domain in full, with the rest retrieved from reference TRBV7-9 and TRBJ1-6, is DTGVSQNPRHKITKRGQNVTFRCDPISEHNRLYWYRQTLGQGPEFLTYFQNEAQLEKSRLLSDRFSAERPKGSFSTLEIQRTEQGDSAMYLCASSGSYNSPLHFGNGTRLTVT.

V gene TRBV7-9 combines with J gene TRBJ2-3; TCRdb's D gene call, TRBD1, goes unchecked for lack of DNA. Germline CDR1 SEHNR, CDR2 FQNEAQ (reference sequence). The CDR3 sequence is 14 residues long. This CDR3 is CASTTGGNSDTQYF.

The chain links TRBV12-3 or TRBV12-4 to TRBJ2-1; TCRdb picks TRBD2, but there is no DNA to check that call. This CDR3 contains 12 residues. CDR3 amino acids: CASRTGGNEQFF.

The chain recombines TRBV20-1 with TRBJ1-4; TCRdb calls TRBD1, which cannot be checked without DNA. CDR3 size: 14 residues. Germline CDR1 and CDR2: DFQATT and SNEGSKA (reference sequence). The chain's CDR3 is CSARRPGSSEKLFF.

The J gene is TRBJ2-3, the V gene TRBV20-1; TCRdb calls TRBD2, which cannot be checked without DNA. The CDR3 is made up of 13 amino acids. Germline CDR1 DFQATT, CDR2 SNEGSKA (reference sequence). The CDR3 is CSPLVRGADTQYF.

The chain links TRBV29-1 to TRBJ2-2; TCRdb's D call of TRBD1 is untestable without DNA. The V gene's germline CDR1 is SQVTM and CDR2 ANQGSEA. The CDR3 consists of 15 residues. The CDR3 spells CSVTDRPTNTGELFF.

The chain links TRBV10-3 to TRBJ1-2; TCRdb names TRBD1, which stays unverified in the absence of DNA. The CDR3 totals 15 residues. Looked up from germline, CDR1 is ENHRY and CDR2 is SYGVKD. The CDR3 here is CAISAAAGANYGYTF.

This chain uses TRBV12-3 or TRBV12-4 with TRBJ2-3; TCRdb's D call, TRBD2, is unchecked because there is no DNA. The CDR3 covers 15 residues. CDR3 region: CASSLQAGPGDTQYF.

CDR3 region: CASSGGLNYEQYF. This chain connects TRBV2 to TRBJ2-7; TCRdb returns TRBD1, unconfirmable since there is no DNA. The germline gives CDR1 SNHLY, CDR2 FYNNEI. The CDR3 sequence is 13 residues long. Together with reference TRBV2 and TRBJ2-7, the CDR3 gives the full variable domain: EPEVTQTPSHQVTQMGQEVILRCVPISNHLYFYWYRQILGQKVEFLVSFYNNEISEKSEIFDDQFSVERPDGSNFTLKIRSTKLEDSAMYFCASSGGLNYEQYFGPGTRLTVT.

The chain recombines TRBV5-1 with TRBJ1-1; lacking DNA, the TRBD1 call made by TCRdb goes unchecked. CDR3 length equals 14 residues. Per germline, CDR1 SGHRS and CDR2 YFSETQ. CDR3 amino acids: CASSLSQGNTEAFF.

The V and J genes are TRBV4-1 and TRBJ2-1; checking the TCRdb D call of TRBD1 is not possible without DNA. CDR3 length: 12 amino acids. Germline values: CDR1 MGHRA, CDR2 YSYEKL. CDR3 sequence reads: CASSQRTAEQFF.

The chain combines TRBV14 with TRBJ2-5; TCRdb indicates TRBD1, and absent DNA this call remains unverified. This CDR3 comprises 16 residues. CDR1 and CDR2 from the germline V gene are SGHDN and FVKESK. This CDR3 is CASSPIRDRYQETQYF.

This chain uses TRBV12-3 or TRBV12-4 with TRBJ2-3; TCRdb selects TRBD2, and the lack of DNA leaves this call unchecked. The CDR3 is 16 residues long. The chain's CDR3 is CASSQRTSGGADTQYF.

V and J are TRBV6-5 and TRBJ2-3; as DNA is missing, the TRBD1 call by TCRdb cannot be tested. Germline V gene sequence: CDR1 MNHEY, CDR2 SVGAGI. This CDR3 has 16 residues. The CDR3: CASSSPAAGETDTQYF.

J is TRBJ2-3 and V is TRBV7-6; TCRdb's D call of TRBD1 is untestable without DNA. CDR1 and CDR2 (germline): SGHVS, FNYEAQ. The CDR3 length is 16 residues. The CDR3 protein is CASSSRRGAPPDTQYF.

V and J are TRBV28 and TRBJ1-5. Germline V gene data show CDR1 as MDHEN and CDR2 as SYDVKM. The CDR3 is 13 residues long. The chain's CDR3 is CASSEKSRQPQHF.